This T cell receptor beta chain was profiled in a study of shared clonotypes between healthy human individuals. Donors comprised healthy HIV-negative adults lacking recent acute infections or vaccinations. About this clone: Its specificity is not known.

Regarding the study as a whole: Since donors were few, the genetic and exposure-history diversity represented was limited. An anticipated effect of sequencing depth on clonotype sharing among donors was recognized.

Trimming removed 2 bases from V and 2 bases from J; junction bases left unmatched: 6. The CDR3 length is 15 residues. Germline CDR1 SGHRS, CDR2 YFSETQ. Assay used: immunoSEQ multiplex PCR; TCRdb lists only in-frame clones, some missing. This table has about 360,000 clones, about 70% appearing once. Sample: memory CD4+ T cells sorted from blood. Noted subset: CD45RA-negative fraction. The chain combines TRBV5-1 with TRBJ2-5; 7 positions match TRBD2. This clonotype was obtained from a man aged 30-40 years in good health. CDR3: CASSFRPSGQETQYF. The DNA of the CDR3 is TGCGCCAGCAGCTTCCGCCCTAGCGGACAAGAGACCCAGTACTTC.